This entry describes one TCR beta chain. The method was immunoSEQ multiplex PCR; TCRdb's version includes in-frame clones alone and lacks a portion of them. In the table there are 200,000 to 300,000 clones, around nine tenths of which are singletons. This CDR3 has 16 residues. CDR1 and CDR2 from the germline V gene are MNHEY and SMNVEV (reference sequence). V was pared by 2 bases and J by 4 bases, with 3 bases of the junction left unmatched. This record belongs to a study of blood T cell repertoires in COVID-19. In the study overall: Whether acute or convalescent, the COVID-19 samples came from the United States, Italy and Spain. T cells, B-cell-depleted T cells, or PBMCs supplied cDNA or gDNA.

This clonotype was obtained from a man aged 25 to 40 with active or convalescent COVID-19. The chain uses TRBV27 and TRBJ2-1, with 12 positions matching TRBD2. Sequencing input: peripheral blood. CDR3 residues: CASSLLTSGGYNEQFF. CDR3 DNA sequence: TGTGCCAGCAGTTTACTTACTAGCGGGGGGTACAATGAGCAGTTCTTC.